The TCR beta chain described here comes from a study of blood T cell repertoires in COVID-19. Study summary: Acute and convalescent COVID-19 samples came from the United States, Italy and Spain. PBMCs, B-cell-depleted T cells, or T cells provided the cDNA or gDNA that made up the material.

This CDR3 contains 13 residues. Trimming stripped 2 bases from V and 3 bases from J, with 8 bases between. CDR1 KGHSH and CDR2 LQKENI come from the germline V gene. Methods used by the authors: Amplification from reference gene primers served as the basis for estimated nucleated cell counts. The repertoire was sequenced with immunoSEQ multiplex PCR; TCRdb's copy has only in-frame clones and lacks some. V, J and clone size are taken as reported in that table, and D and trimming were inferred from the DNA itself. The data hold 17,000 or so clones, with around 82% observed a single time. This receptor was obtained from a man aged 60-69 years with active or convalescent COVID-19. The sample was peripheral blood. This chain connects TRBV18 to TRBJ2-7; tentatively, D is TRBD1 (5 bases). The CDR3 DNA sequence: TGTGCCAGCTCACCAATGCAGGGCTACGAGCAGTACTTC. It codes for CASSPMQGYEQYF.